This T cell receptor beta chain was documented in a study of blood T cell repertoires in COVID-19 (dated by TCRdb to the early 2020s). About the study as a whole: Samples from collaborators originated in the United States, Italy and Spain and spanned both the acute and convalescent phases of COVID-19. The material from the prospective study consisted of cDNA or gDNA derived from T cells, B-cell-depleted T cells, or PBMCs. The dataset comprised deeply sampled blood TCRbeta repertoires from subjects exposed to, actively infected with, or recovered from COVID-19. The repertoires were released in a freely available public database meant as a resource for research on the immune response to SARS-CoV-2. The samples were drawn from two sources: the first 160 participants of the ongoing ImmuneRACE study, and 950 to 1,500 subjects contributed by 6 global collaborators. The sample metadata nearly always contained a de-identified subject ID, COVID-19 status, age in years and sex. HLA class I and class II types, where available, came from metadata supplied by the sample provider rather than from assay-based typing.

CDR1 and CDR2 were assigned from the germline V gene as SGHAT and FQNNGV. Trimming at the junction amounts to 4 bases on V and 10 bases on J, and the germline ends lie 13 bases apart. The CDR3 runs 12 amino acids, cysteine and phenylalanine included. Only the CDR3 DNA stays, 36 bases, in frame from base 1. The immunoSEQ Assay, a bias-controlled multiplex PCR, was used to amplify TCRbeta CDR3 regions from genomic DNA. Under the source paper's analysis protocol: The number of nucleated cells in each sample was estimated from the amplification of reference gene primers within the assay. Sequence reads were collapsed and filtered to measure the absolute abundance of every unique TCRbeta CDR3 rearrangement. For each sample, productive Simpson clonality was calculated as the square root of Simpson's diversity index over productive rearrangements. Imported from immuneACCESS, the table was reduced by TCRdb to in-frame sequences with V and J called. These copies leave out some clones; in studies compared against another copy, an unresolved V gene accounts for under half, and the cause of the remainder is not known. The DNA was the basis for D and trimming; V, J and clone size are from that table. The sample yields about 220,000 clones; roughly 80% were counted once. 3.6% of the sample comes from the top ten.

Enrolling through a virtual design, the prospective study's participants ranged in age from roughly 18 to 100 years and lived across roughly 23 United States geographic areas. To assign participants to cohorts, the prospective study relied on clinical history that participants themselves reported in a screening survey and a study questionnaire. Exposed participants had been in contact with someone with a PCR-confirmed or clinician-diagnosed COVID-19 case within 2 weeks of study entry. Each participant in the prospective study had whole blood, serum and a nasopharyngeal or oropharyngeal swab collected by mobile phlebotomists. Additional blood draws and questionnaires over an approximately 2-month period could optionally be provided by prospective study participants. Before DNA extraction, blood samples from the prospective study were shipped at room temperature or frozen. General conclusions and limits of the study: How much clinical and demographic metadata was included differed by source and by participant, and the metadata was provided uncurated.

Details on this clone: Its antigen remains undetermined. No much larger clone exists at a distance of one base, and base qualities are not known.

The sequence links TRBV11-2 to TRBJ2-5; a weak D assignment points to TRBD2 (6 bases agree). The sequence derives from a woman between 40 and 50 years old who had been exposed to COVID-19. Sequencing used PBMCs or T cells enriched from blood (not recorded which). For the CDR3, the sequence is CASSWAPGGQYF. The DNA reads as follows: TGTGCCAGCAGCTGGGCGCCCGGGGGCCAGTACTTC.